Described below is a single TCR beta chain sequence and its context. Antigen: not known. The data belong to a study of cytomegalovirus exposure and HLA in healthy donors. About the study: There were roughly 80 million unique TCRs (from HLA-typed donors) in an early data release. General study points: Information on immune exposure was restricted to one variable (CMV serostatus). Association of 15,000 to 20,000 TCR beta sequences with HLA alleles was found at 0.05 false discovery rate in a later analysis.

PCR employed 60 Vbeta and 13 Jbeta primers. Clones were read by immunoSEQ multiplex PCR, and TCRdb kept only the in-frame ones, dropping some. The table lists just over 150,000 clones, more than 60% of them singletons. These donors, healthy bone marrow donors, were studied. The CDR3 runs 14 residues. Germline CDR1 is SEHNR and CDR2 is FQNEAQ (reference sequence). V lost 3 bases and J lost 5; bases outside the gene matches: 4. The chain is built from TRBV7-9 and TRBJ1-5; 7 nucleotides align to TRBD1. The sequenced material came from PBMCs. This TCR was recovered from a young woman in good health and CMV-seronegative. The CDR3 reads CASSFDREDQPQHF. In DNA form, the CDR3 reads TGTGCCAGCAGCTTTGACAGGGAAGATCAGCCCCAGCATTTT. Looking up the rest from reference TRBV7-9 and TRBJ1-5 gives the full variable domain: DTGVSQNPRHKITKRGQNVTFRCDPISEHNRLYWYRQTLGQGPEFLTYFQNEAQLEKSRLLSDRFSAERPKGSFSTLEIQRTEQGDSAMYLCASSFDREDQPQHFGDGTRLSIL.